This T cell receptor beta chain is from a study of blood T cell repertoires in COVID-19. Whole-study context: Whether acute or convalescent, the COVID-19 samples came from the United States, Italy and Spain. T cells, B-cell-depleted T cells, or PBMCs provided the cDNA or gDNA that served as material.

Original analysis: Estimation of nucleated cell counts relied on the amplification of reference gene primers. Measured with immunoSEQ multiplex PCR; TCRdb has only the in-frame clones, and not every one. The DNA was the basis for D and trimming; V, J and clone size are from that table. The sample yields roughly 76,000 clones, about 84% seen once. The table lists this clone with a count of one. CDR1 is SEHNR, CDR2 FQNEAQ, per germline (reference sequence). V gave up 2 bases and J gave up 5 bases; unmatched junction bases: 8. The CDR3 is made up of 16 amino acids. The clonotype comes from a human donor in a cohort sampled during active COVID-19. This chain uses TRBV7-9 with TRBJ2-1; 8 bases fit TRBD2. Sequenced input: peripheral blood. CDR3 region: CASSLSRREVNNEQFF. Written as DNA, the CDR3 is TGTGCCAGCAGCTTATCCCGGCGGGAGGTTAACAATGAGCAGTTCTTC.